This T cell receptor beta chain was observed in a study of cytomegalovirus exposure and HLA in healthy donors. Across the whole study: The study's early data release held tens of millions of unique TCRs from HLA-typed donors. Findings and caveats of the study: Later work found most CMV-associated TCR beta chains apparently HLA-restricted. In a later analysis, TCR association rates varied by HLA locus: DRB1 most, HLA-C fewest.

With regard to this clone: The antigen remains unidentified.

Germline V gene lookup returns CDR1 SGHTA and CDR2 FQGTGA. V shed 5 bases and J shed 5 bases, with 9 bases lying between them. This CDR3 is 13 amino acids long. PCR used 60 Vbeta primers and 13 Jbeta primers. Profiling relied on immunoSEQ multiplex PCR, and the TCRdb table lists in-frame clones only, not all of them. The sample comprises under 200,000 clones, over 60% of which are singletons, and approximately 5.1% rests with the top ten. Specimen: PBMCs. This TCR came from a man aged 35 to 55 in good health and CMV-seronegative. The chain has TRBV7-3 and TRBJ1-4; no clear D. The CDR3 loop reads CASSPYRNEKLFF. CDR3 bases: TGTGCCAGCAGCCCGTACAGAAATGAAAAACTGTTTTTT.